The rows below give T cell receptor beta chains drawn from one sample of a study of cytomegalovirus exposure and HLA in healthy donors. Sequencing used immunoSEQ multiplex PCR; TCRdb keeps in-frame clones, though not all of them. The sample consists of more than 100,000 clones, roughly 79% of them appearing once. Sequencing was performed on PBMCs. The receptors originated from a woman between 18 and 30 years old in good health and CMV-seronegative. The CDR3 runs from the conserved cysteine through the conserved F or W. D genes are given only for firm matches. Clone size appears in some rows only: once, few, many, or a class for an expanded clone.

d_call j_call v_call cdr3_length clone_size cdr3_nt cdr3_aa
. TRBJ2-2 TRBV4-2 15 . TGTGCCAGCAGCCAAGCAACAGGGACGGGCGGGGAGCTGTTTTTT CASSQATGTGGELFF
TRBD2 TRBJ2-3 TRBV7-9 14 . TGTGCCAGCAGCTTAGGGCGGGAGGGAGATACGCAGTATTTT CASSLGREGDTQYF
. TRBJ1-1 TRBV29-1 11 few TGCAGCGCCCACAGGGTGACTGAAGCTTTCTTT CSAHRVTEAFF
TRBD2 TRBJ2-2 TRBV19 16 . TGTGCCAGTACCCCCCTAGCGGGAGTCTACACCGGGGAGCTGTTTTTT CASTPLAGVYTGELFF
. TRBJ1-3 TRBV25-1 14 . TGTGCCAGCAGTGAATTCGGCTCTGGAAACACCATATATTTT CASSEFGSGNTIYF
TRBD2 TRBJ2-2 TRBV5-4 14 . TGTGCCAGCAGCTCCCACGCGGGGGTCGGGGAGCTGTTTTTT CASSSHAGVGELFF
TRBD1 TRBJ2-1 TRBV29-1 12 . TGCAGCGTTGACCCTACAGGGGATGAGCAGTTCTTC CSVDPTGDEQFF
TRBD2 TRBJ2-2 TRBV27 15 . TGTGCCAGCAGTAAGACTAGCGGGGGCTCCGGGGAGCTGTTTTTT CASSKTSGGSGELFF
. TRBJ2-7 TRBV10-2 16 . TGCGCCAGCACTCGGGTCGCGGGGACAGATCGAGACGAGCAGTACTTC CASTRVAGTDRDEQYF
. TRBJ2-1 TRBV7-6 10 . TGTGCCAGCAGCTTGGGGCCCTTGGTCTTC CASSLGPLVF
TRBD1 TRBJ2-1 TRBV7-6 15 once TGTGCCAGCAGCTTAATAGGGGGCAAGGACAATGAGCAGTTCTTC CASSLIGGKDNEQFF
. TRBJ2-5 TRBV2 14 . TGTGCCAGCAGAGAGACAGACGACCCGGAGACCCAGTACTTC CASRETDDPETQYF
. TRBJ2-1 TRBV25-1 13 . TGTGCCAGCATGTGGACACCCTACAATGAGCAGTTCTTC CASMWTPYNEQFF
TRBD1 TRBJ2-3 TRBV5-1 16 . TGCGCCAGCAGCTTATCAGGGGGCGACGGAACAGATACGCAGTATTTT CASSLSGGDGTDTQYF
TRBD2 TRBJ2-7 TRBV4-2 15 . TGTGCCAGCAGCCAACCCCTAGCGGGAGTGGACGAGCAGTACTTC CASSQPLAGVDEQYF
. TRBJ2-1 TRBV5-4 16 once TGTGCCAGCAGCCCGCCGGGACAGCTGGGAGGCAATGAGCAGTTCTTC CASSPPGQLGGNEQFF
TRBD1 TRBJ2-5 TRBV9 17 . TGTGCCAGCAGCGCCAACCCCGGGACAGGGTTCGGAGAGACCCAGTACTTC CASSANPGTGFGETQYF
. TRBJ1-3 TRBV4-2 15 . TGTGCCAGCAGTCCCACGGGAGTCTCTGGAAACACCATATATTTT CASSPTGVSGNTIYF
. TRBJ2-5 TRBV18 12 . TGTGCCAGCTCGCCCGACAAAGAGACCCAGTACTTC CASSPDKETQYF
TRBD1 TRBJ1-2 TRBV4-1 12 . TGCGCCAGCAGCCAAGACAGGGGGGACTACACCTTC CASSQDRGDYTF
. TRBJ1-4 TRBV6-5 15 . TGTGCCAGCACCAAATCGGGGAGAAGGGATGAAAAACTGTTTTTT CASTKSGRRDEKLFF
. TRBJ2-7 TRBV6-5 15 . TGTGCCAGCATTCGTTGCGGTACTAGGTTCCACGAGCAGTACTTC CASIRCGTRFHEQYF
TRBD1 TRBJ2-5 TRBV5-4 14 . TGTGCCAGCAGCCAGGACAGGGGGGAAGAGACCCAGTACTTC CASSQDRGEETQYF
. TRBJ1-1 TRBV18 15 once TGTGCCAGCTCACCACCGGCAGTGTTTAACACTGAAGCTTTCTTT CASSPPAVFNTEAFF
TRBD1 TRBJ1-2 TRBV5-6 15 . TGTGCCAGCAGCTACGTAACAGGGGGGAGCTATGGCTACACCTTC CASSYVTGGSYGYTF
TRBD1 TRBJ2-7 TRBV2 14 few TGTGCCAGCAGTTCTACAGGGGGCACGGACGAGCAGTACTTC CASSSTGGTDEQYF
TRBD1 TRBJ1-1 TRBV6-1 13 . TGTGCCAGCGGACAGGGGTGGGGCACTGAAGCTTTCTTT CASGQGWGTEAFF
. TRBJ2-3 TRBV6-4 15 . TGTGCCAGCAGTGACGGGGCGGGAAGCACAGATACGCAGTATTTT CASSDGAGSTDTQYF
. TRBJ1-1 TRBV15 15 . TGTGCCACCAGCAGAGAAGGAGGTTCGGCCACTGAAGCTTTCTTT CATSREGGSATEAFF
. TRBJ2-2 TRBV11-3 14 . TGTGCCAGCAGCTTAGGGGGCAAGATCGGGGAGCTGTTTTTT CASSLGGKIGELFF
TRBD1 TRBJ2-7 TRBV19 15 . TGTGCCAGTAGTCCCGGGACAGGTTATACCTACGAGCAGTACTTC CASSPGTGYTYEQYF
TRBD2 TRBJ2-1 TRBV2 19 . TGTGCCAGCTTCGGACGACGGCTACTAGCGGGAGGATCCTACAATGAGCAGTTCTTC CASFGRRLLAGGSYNEQFF